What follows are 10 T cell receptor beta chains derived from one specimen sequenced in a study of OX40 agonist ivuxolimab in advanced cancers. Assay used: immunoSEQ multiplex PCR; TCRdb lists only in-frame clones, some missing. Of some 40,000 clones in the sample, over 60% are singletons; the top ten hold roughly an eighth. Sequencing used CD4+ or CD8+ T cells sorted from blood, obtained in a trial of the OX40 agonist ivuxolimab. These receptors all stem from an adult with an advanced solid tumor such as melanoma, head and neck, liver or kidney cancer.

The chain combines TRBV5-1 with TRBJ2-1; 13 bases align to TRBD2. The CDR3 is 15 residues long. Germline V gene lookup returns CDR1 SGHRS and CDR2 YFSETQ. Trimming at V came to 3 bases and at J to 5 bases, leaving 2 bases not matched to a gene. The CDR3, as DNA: TGCGCCAGCAGCTCGGGACTAGCGGGAAACAATGAGCAGTTCTTC. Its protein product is CASSSGLAGNNEQFF.

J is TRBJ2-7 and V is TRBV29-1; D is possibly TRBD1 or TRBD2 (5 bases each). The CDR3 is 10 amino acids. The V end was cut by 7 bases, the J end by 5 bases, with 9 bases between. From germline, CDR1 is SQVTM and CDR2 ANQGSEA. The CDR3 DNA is TGCAGCGGAGGGGAGCACGAGCAGTACTTC. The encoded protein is CSGGEHEQYF.

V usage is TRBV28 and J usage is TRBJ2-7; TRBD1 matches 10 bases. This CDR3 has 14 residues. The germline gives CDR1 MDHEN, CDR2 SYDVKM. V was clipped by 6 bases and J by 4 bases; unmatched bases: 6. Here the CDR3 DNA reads TGTGCCAGCAGGCGAGTGGACAGGGGGTACGAGCAGTACTTC. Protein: CASRRVDRGYEQYF.

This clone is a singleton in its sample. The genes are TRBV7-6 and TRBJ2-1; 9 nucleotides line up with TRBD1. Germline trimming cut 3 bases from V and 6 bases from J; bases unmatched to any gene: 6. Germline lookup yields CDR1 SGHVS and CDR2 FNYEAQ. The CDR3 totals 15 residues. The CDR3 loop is CASSLTGGVGNEQFF. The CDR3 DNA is TGTGCCAGCAGCTTGACAGGGGGAGTGGGCAATGAGCAGTTCTTC.

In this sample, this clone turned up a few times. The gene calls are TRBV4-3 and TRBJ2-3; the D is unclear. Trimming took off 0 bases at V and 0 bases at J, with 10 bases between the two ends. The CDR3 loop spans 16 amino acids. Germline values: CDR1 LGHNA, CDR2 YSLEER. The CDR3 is CASSQERPSSTDTQYF. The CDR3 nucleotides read TGCGCCAGCAGCCAAGAGAGACCATCAAGCACAGATACGCAGTATTTT.

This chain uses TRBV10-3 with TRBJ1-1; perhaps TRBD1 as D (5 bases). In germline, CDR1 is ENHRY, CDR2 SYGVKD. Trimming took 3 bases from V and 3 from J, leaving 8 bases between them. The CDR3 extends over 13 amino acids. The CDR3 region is CAISDGADTEAFF. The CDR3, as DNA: TGTGCCATCAGTGACGGGGCAGACACTGAAGCTTTCTTT.

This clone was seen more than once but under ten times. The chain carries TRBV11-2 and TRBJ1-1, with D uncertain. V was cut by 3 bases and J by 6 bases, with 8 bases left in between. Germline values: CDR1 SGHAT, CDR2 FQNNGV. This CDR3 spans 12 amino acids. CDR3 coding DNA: TGTGCCAGCAGCTTCGTTGAATCTGAAGCTTTCTTT. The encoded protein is CASSFVESEAFF. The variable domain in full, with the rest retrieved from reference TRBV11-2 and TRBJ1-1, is EAGVAQSPRYKIIEKRQSVAFWCNPISGHATLYWYQQILGQGPKLLIQFQNNGVVDDSQLPKDRFSAERLKGVDSTLKIQPAKLEDSAVYLCASSFVESEAFFGQGTRLTVV.

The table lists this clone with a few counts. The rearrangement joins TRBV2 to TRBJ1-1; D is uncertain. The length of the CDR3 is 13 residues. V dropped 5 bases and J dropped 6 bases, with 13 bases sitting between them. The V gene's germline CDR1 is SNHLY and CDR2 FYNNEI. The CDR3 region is CASSSRVFAEAFF. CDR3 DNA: TGTGCCAGCAGTTCACGGGTTTTTGCTGAAGCTTTCTTT.

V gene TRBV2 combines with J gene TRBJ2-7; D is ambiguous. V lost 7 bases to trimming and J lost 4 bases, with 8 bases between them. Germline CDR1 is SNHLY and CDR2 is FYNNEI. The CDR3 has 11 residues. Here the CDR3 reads CASTTLYEQYF. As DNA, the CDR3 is TGTGCCAGCACTACGCTGTACGAGCAGTACTTC.

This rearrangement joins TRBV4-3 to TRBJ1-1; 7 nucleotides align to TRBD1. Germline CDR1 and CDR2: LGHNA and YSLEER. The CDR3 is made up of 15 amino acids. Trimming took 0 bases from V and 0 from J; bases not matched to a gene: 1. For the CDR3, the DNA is TGCGCCAGCAGCCAAGAGACAGGGATGAACACTGAAGCTTTCTTT. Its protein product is CASSQETGMNTEAFF.